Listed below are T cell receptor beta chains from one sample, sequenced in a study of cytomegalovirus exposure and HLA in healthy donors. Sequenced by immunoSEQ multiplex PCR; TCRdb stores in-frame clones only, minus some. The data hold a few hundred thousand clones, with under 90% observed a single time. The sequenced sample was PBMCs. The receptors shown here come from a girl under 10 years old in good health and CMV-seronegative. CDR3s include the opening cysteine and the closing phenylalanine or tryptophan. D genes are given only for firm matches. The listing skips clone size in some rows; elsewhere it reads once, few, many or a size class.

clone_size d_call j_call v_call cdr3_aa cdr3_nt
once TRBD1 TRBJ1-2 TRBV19 CASSSWTGNYGYTF TGTGCCAGTAGTTCCTGGACAGGGAACTATGGCTACACCTTC
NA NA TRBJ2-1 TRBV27 CASSLRGGGSREQFF TGTGCCAGCAGTTTAAGAGGGGGAGGGTCCCGTGAGCAGTTCTTC
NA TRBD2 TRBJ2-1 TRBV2 CAGTSGVYNEQFF TGTGCCGGGACTAGCGGGGTGTACAATGAGCAGTTCTTC
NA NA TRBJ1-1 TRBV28 CASSSRGDTEAFF TGTGCCAGCAGTTCCCGGGGGGACACTGAAGCTTTCTTT
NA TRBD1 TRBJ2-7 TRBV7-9 CASSSVQTGKQSEQYF TGTGCCAGCAGCTCAGTACAGACAGGGAAACAAAGTGAGCAGTACTTC
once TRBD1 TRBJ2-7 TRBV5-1 CASRPDRGQSYEQYF TGCGCCAGCAGGCCCGACAGGGGGCAGTCCTACGAGCAGTACTTC
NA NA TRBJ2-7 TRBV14 CASSQHRVEQYF TGTGCCAGCAGCCAACACAGGGTTGAGCAGTACTTC
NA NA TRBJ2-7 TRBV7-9 CASSLSGASVYEQYF TGTGCCAGCAGCTTAAGCGGAGCTAGTGTCTACGAGCAGTACTTC
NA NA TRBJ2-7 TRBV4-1 CASSGGRGDEQYF TGCGCCAGCAGCGGGGGACGCGGGGACGAGCAGTACTTC
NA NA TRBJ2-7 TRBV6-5 CASSARRGLDEQYF TGTGCCAGCAGTGCGCGCAGGGGATTGGACGAGCAGTACTTC
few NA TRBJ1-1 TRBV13 CASSLGGWRVNTEAFF TGTGCCAGCAGCTTAGGAGGATGGAGGGTGAACACTGAAGCTTTCTTT
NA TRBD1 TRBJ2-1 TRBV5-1 CASSLEGAWNEQFF TGCGCCAGCAGCTTGGAGGGGGCCTGGAATGAGCAGTTCTTC
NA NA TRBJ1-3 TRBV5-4 CASSAGQNSGNTIYF TGTGCCAGCAGCGCCGGACAGAACTCTGGAAACACCATATATTTT
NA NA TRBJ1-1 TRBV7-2 CASSPGRGATSLSEAFF TGTGCCAGCAGCCCCGGACGGGGGGCTACGAGTTTATCTGAAGCTTTCTTT
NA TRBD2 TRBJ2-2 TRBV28 CASSFRRPILPLAGGPQNTGELFF TGTGCCAGCAGTTTTCGGCGCCCCATATTGCCATTAGCGGGAGGGCCGCAAAACACCGGGGAGCTGTTTTTT
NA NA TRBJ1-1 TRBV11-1 CASSDRPETSNTEAFF TGTGCCAGCAGTGACAGGCCTGAAACATCGAACACTGAAGCTTTCTTT
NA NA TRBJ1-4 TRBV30 CAWRGGGNEKLFF TGTGCCTGGAGAGGGGGGGGAAATGAAAAACTGTTTTTT
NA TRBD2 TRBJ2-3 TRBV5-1 CASSDLAGETDTQYF TGCGCCAGCAGCGACCTAGCGGGGGAGACAGATACGCAGTATTTT